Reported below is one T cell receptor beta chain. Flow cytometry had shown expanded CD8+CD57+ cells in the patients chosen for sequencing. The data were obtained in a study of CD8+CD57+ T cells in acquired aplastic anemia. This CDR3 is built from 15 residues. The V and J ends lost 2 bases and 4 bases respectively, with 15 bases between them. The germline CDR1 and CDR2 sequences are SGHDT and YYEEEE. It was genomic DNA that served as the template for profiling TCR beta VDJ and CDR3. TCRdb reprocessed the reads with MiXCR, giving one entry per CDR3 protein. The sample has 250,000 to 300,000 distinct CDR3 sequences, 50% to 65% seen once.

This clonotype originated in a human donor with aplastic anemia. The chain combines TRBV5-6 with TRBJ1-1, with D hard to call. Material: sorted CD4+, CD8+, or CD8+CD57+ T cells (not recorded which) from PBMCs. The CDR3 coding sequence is TGTGCCAGCAGCTTATTCTCGGGCGCGATCACTGAAGCTTTCTTT. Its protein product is CASSLFSGAITEAFF.